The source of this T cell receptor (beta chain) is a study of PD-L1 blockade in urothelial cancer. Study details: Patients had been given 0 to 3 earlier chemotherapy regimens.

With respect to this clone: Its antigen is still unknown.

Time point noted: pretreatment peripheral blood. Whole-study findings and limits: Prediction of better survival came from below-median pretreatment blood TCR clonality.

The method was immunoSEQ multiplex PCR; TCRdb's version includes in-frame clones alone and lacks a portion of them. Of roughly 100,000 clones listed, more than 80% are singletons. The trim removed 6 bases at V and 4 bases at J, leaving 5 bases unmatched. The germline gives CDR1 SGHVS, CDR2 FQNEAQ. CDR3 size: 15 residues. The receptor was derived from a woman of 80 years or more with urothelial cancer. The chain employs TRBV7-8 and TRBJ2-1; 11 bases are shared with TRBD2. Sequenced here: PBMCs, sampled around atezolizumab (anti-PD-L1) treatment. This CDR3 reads CASRPGLAVYNEQFF. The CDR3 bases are TGTGCCAGCAGGCCGGGACTAGCGGTGTACAATGAGCAGTTCTTC.